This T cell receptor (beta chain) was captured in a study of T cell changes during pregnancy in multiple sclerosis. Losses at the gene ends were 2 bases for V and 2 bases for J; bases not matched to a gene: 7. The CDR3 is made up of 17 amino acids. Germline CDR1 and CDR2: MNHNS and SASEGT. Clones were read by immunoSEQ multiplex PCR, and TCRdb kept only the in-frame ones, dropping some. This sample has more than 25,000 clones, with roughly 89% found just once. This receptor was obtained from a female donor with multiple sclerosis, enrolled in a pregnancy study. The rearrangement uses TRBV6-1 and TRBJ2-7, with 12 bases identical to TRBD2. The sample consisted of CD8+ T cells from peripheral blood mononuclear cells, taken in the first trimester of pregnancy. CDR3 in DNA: TGTGCCAGCAGTGAACCCCGACTAGCGGGAGTTCCCTACGAGCAGTACTTC. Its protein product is CASSEPRLAGVPYEQYF.